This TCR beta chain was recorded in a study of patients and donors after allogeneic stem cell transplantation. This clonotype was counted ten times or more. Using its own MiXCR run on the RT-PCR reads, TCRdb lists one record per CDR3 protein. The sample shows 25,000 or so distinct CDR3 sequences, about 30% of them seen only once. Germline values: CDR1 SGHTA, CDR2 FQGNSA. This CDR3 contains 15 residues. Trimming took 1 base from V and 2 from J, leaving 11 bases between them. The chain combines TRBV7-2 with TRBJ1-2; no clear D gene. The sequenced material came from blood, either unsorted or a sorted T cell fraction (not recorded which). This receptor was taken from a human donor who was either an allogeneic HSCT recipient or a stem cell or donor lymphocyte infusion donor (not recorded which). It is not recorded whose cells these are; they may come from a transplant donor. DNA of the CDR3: TGTGCCAGCAGCTTAGTTTACAGACCAAACTATGGCTACACCTTC. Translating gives CASSLVYRPNYGYTF.